Following are 9 T cell receptor beta chains from one sample sequenced in a study of cytomegalovirus exposure and HLA in healthy donors. PCR primers comprised 60 Vbeta and 13 Jbeta primers. TCRdb's table, derived via immunoSEQ multiplex PCR, lists solely in-frame clones and lacks some. The table has 95,000 to 150,000 clones, around 60% seen once. Sequencing used PBMCs. These receptors were taken from a man aged 35 to 55 in good health and CMV-seropositive.

V is TRBV5-6 and J is TRBJ1-5; D possibly corresponds to TRBD1 (5 bases). This CDR3 is built from 15 residues. The ends were cut back, 1 base at V and 9 bases at J, with 17 bases in the middle. The germline V gene has CDR1 SGHDT and CDR2 YYEEEE. The CDR3 loop reads CASSLRGRVGGPQHF. The CDR3 nucleotides are TGTGCCAGCAGCTTGAGGGGACGGGTCGGGGGGCCCCAGCATTTT.

V gene TRBV6-5 combines with J gene TRBJ2-5; 7 nucleotides align to TRBD1. The CDR3 has 14 amino acids. Per germline, CDR1 MNHEY and CDR2 SVGAGI. After removal of 8 bases from V and 1 base from J, the junction contained 7 bases not matched to a gene. CDR3 DNA: TGTGCCAGCGGGGTACAGGGGCCCCAAGAGACCCAGTACTTC. Protein: CASGVQGPQETQYF.

V and J are TRBV14 and TRBJ2-1; 9 bases agree with TRBD2. V was pared by 2 bases and J by 5 bases, with 10 bases of the junction left unmatched. CDR3 size: 17 residues. The germline gives CDR1 SGHDN, CDR2 FVKESK. The CDR3: CASSQPGLARANNEQFF. The CDR3 DNA reads TGTGCCAGCAGCCAACCAGGACTAGCGAGGGCGAACAATGAGCAGTTCTTC.

The V call is TRBV5-1, the J call TRBJ2-3; D is undetermined. Trimming took 2 bases from V and 0 from J, leaving 13 bases between them. The germline gives CDR1 SGHRS, CDR2 YFSETQ. There are 16 residues in the CDR3. CDR3 bases: TGCGCCAGCAGCTTCCGGTCTCGGTCTAGCACAGATACGCAGTATTTT. Protein: CASSFRSRSSTDTQYF.

This clone was seen only once. The chain carries TRBV15 and TRBJ1-5; 11 bases line up with TRBD1. The CDR3 covers 16 residues. V trimming: 0 bases; J trimming: 5 bases; junction bases outside the gene matches: 3. Germline CDR1 is LNHNV and CDR2 is YYDKDF (reference sequence). The chain's CDR3 is CATSREPGQGDQPQHF. DNA for the CDR3: TGTGCCACCAGCAGAGAACCGGGACAGGGGGATCAGCCCCAGCATTTT. The complete variable domain, with remaining parts taken from reference TRBV15 and TRBJ1-5, reads DAMVIQNPRYQVTQFGKPVTLSCSQTLNHNVMYWYQQKSSQAPKLLFHYYDKDFNNEADTPDNFQSRRPNTSFCFLDIRSPGLGDTAMYLCATSREPGQGDQPQHFGDGTRLSIL.

In its sample, this clone was seen once. The rearrangement links TRBV11-3 to TRBJ2-2; D unclear. The CDR3 totals 14 residues. V lost 1 base and J lost 4, with 7 bases in between. The V gene's germline CDR1 is SGHNT and CDR2 YENEEA. This CDR3 reads CASSLASGTGELFF. CDR3 in DNA: TGTGCCAGCAGCTTAGCATCAGGCACCGGGGAGCTGTTTTTT.

The genes are TRBV30 and TRBJ2-5; D call uncertain. The CDR3 extends over 18 amino acids. The germline V gene has CDR1 GTSNPN and CDR2 SVGIG (reference sequence). V lost 3 bases, J lost 3 bases, and 26 bases lay in between. In DNA form, the CDR3 reads TGTGCCTGGAGCCTACCTTATATCACACGACGGGTCGAAGAGACCCAGTACTTC. This sequence encodes CAWSLPYITRRVEETQYF. Full variable domain (rest looked up from reference TRBV30 and TRBJ2-5): SQTIHQWPATLVQPVGSPLSLECTVEGTSNPNLYWYRQAAGRGLQLLFYSVGIGQISSEVPQNLSASRPQDRQFILSSKKLLLSDSGFYLCAWSLPYITRRVEETQYFGPGTRLLVL.

Only a few counts were recorded for this clone. The chain carries TRBV12-5 and TRBJ2-7; D is unresolved. Germline CDR1 reads LGHNT; CDR2 reads FRNRAP. The CDR3 spans 12 residues. The V end was cut by 1 base, the J end by 2 bases, with 3 bases between. The CDR3 protein is CASGLAAYEQYF. Here the CDR3 DNA reads TGTGCTAGTGGTTTGGCAGCCTACGAGCAGTACTTC. The full variable domain, completed using reference TRBV12-5 and TRBJ2-7, is DARVTQTPRHKVTEMGQEVTMRCQPILGHNTVFWYRQTMMQGLELLAYFRNRAPLDDSGMPKDRFSAEMPDATLATLKIQPSEPRDSAVYFCASGLAAYEQYFGPGTRLTVT.

The sample holds one count of this clone. The gene calls are TRBV5-1 and TRBJ2-3; 12 nucleotides line up with TRBD2. After removal of 0 bases from V and 2 bases from J, the junction contained 1 base not matched to a gene. This CDR3 spans 16 amino acids. Germline V lookup: CDR1 SGHRS, CDR2 YFSETQ. The CDR3 DNA reads as TGCGCCAGCAGCTTGGGGACTAGCGGGGCCACAGATACGCAGTATTTT. This sequence encodes CASSLGTSGATDTQYF.